This T cell receptor beta chain originates from a study of regulatory T cells in long-lasting Graves disease. General study points: TRBV28, TRBJ1-2 and TRBJ2-5 were favored in persistent disease.

V was cut by 6 bases and J by 7 bases, with 16 bases left in between. This CDR3 has 14 residues. The germline V gene encodes CDR1 MDHEN and CDR2 SYDVKM. For TCR beta, libraries came from iRepertoire HTBI primers and Arm-PCR of CDR3 regions. TCRdb reprocessed the multiplex PCR reads with MiXCR, giving one entry per CDR3 protein. The sample records approximately 460,000 distinct CDR3 sequences, 15% to 20% being singletons. As for time point: newly diagnosed GD, antithyroid drugs for less than 3 months. Construction of the TCR library relied on RNA isolated from PBMCs. The sample holds one count of this clonotype. Its cognate antigen is unknown. Being one base from a much bigger clone, this may be a read error. These data are also associated with another study on T cells in Graves' hyperthyroidism and ophthalmopathy. In that study: Used for diagnoses were clinical symptoms, serum thyroxine and TRAb, thyroid ultrasound and orbital computed tomography. In blood, most of the thyroid clonotypes expanded above 0.001 were also present.

This clonotype originated in a woman in her 30s with Graves disease. The rearrangement joins TRBV28 to TRBJ2-1; D perhaps matches TRBD2 (6 bases). Sequences were derived from peripheral blood mononuclear cells (PBMCs), sampled at new diagnosis, from a patient treated with antithyroid drugs. The CDR3 sequence: CASSPAGGRNEQFF. The CDR3 DNA reads as TGTGCCAGCAGCCCGGCCGGGGGTCGGAATGAGCAGTTCTTC.